These 8 T cell receptor beta chains originate from one sample sequenced in a study of identical twins. MiXCR, applied by TCRdb to the 5' RACE reads, yields one record per CDR3 protein. Among about 220,000 distinct CDR3 sequences listed, 6.5% were seen once. The sample was also reused in another study, on T cells expressing NK-cell markers.

The sequenced sample consisted of CD8+ T cells sorted from blood. Receptors originate from a woman between 18 and 29 years old in good health.

This clonotype was seen a handful of times. This chain's CDR3 is CAISTSESSTDTQYF. In DNA form, the CDR3 reads TGTGCCATCAGCACTAGCGAATCTAGCACAGATACGCAGTATTTT. The chain employs TRBV10-3 and TRBJ2-3; TRBD2 agrees at 7 bases. CDR3 length: 15 residues. After removal of 6 bases from V and 0 bases from J, the junction contained 6 bases not matched to a gene. Germline CDR1 reads ENHRY; CDR2 reads SYGVKD.

This clonotype was counted a few times. This rearrangement joins TRBV4-3 to TRBJ2-1, with TRBD2 identical over 7 bases. Germline V lookup: CDR1 LGHNA, CDR2 YSLEER. With 1 base clipped from V and 6 bases from J, the junction kept 6 bases outside the gene matches. This CDR3 comprises 15 residues. The chain's CDR3 is CASSQGTSIRNEQFF. For the CDR3, the DNA is TGCGCCAGCAGCCAAGGGACTAGTATCCGCAATGAGCAGTTCTTC.

In this sample, this clonotype turned up many times. The genes are TRBV6-5 and TRBJ2-1; TRBD1 is a possible D gene (5 bases). The CDR3 runs 12 residues. Germline CDR1 and CDR2: MNHEY and SVGAGI. V was clipped by 8 bases and J by 8 bases, with 13 bases between them. The CDR3 protein is CASGRRGDEQFF. CDR3 coding DNA: TGTGCCAGCGGACGAAGGGGTGATGAGCAGTTCTTC.

The chain combines TRBV15 with TRBJ2-1, with 7 bases that match TRBD2. The germline gives CDR1 LNHNV, CDR2 YYDKDF (reference sequence). V lost 5 bases, J lost 0 bases, and 10 bases stayed unmatched. The CDR3 is made up of 17 amino acids. CDR3 amino acids: CATSQDGERGSYNEQFF. The CDR3, as DNA: TGTGCCACCAGCCAGGATGGGGAGCGGGGCTCCTACAATGAGCAGTTCTTC. Combining the CDR3 with reference TRBV15 and TRBJ2-1 gives the whole variable domain DAMVIQNPRYQVTQFGKPVTLSCSQTLNHNVMYWYQQKSSQAPKLLFHYYDKDFNNEADTPDNFQSRRPNTSFCFLDIRSPGLGDTAMYLCATSQDGERGSYNEQFFGPGTRLTVL.

This clonotype has ten or more counts. The chain recombines TRBV24-1 with TRBJ2-3; D is undetermined. The CDR3 has 13 amino acids. CDR1 and CDR2 (germline): KGHDR, SFDVKD. Trimming left V 2 bases short and J 7 bases short, with 9 bases between. The CDR3 loop is CATSDYRGHTQYF. In DNA form, the CDR3 reads TGTGCCACCAGTGATTACCGCGGTCATACGCAGTATTTT.

This clonotype was detected ten times or more. The chain uses TRBV20-1 and TRBJ1-5; D is undetermined. V dropped 2 bases and J dropped 0 bases, with 2 bases sitting between them. The CDR3 has 12 amino acids. Germline lookup yields CDR1 DFQATT and CDR2 SNEGSKA (reference sequence). The CDR3 region has the DNA TGCAGTGCTAGAACTAGCAATCAGCCCCAGCATTTT. The encoded protein is CSARTSNQPQHF.

V and J are TRBV7-2 and TRBJ1-1; no firm D call. V was clipped by 7 bases and J by 3 bases, with 12 bases between them. The CDR3 loop spans 13 amino acids. The germline V gene encodes CDR1 SGHTA and CDR2 FQGNSA. The CDR3 spells CASNTPPHTEAFF. The CDR3 nucleotides read TGTGCCAGCAACACCCCGCCCCACACTGAAGCTTTCTTT.

The rearrangement joins TRBV27 to TRBJ2-7; D is unresolved. The germline V gene encodes CDR1 MNHEY and CDR2 SMNVEV (reference sequence). V lost 3 bases to trimming and J lost 3 bases, with 12 bases between them. CDR3 length equals 14 residues. The CDR3 sequence: CASSLLGRSYEQYF. The CDR3 nucleotides read TGTGCCAGCAGTTTGTTGGGTCGCAGCTACGAGCAGTACTTC.